The source of this TCR beta chain is a study of blood T cell repertoires in COVID-19. Some clones are missing from TCRdb's copy, which holds only in-frame ones; the method was immunoSEQ multiplex PCR. The sample records some 140,000 clones, around 80% being singletons. Input material: peripheral blood. This receptor was taken from a man between 60 and 70 years old who had recovered from COVID-19.

The CDR3 spells CASSSGQDTSPLHF. CDR3 DNA: TGTGCCAGCAGTTCGGGACAGGATACGTCACCCCTCCACTTT. This chain joins TRBV2 and TRBJ1-6; 8 nucleotides agree with TRBD1. CDR3 size: 14 residues. With V trimmed by 5 bases and J by 10 bases, 7 bases remained unmatched. Per germline, CDR1 SNHLY and CDR2 FYNNEI.